The sequence of this T cell receptor beta chain was determined in a study of blood T cell repertoires in COVID-19. About the study: From the United States, Italy and Spain came samples of acute and convalescent COVID-19.

CDR1 MDHEN and CDR2 SYDVKM come from the germline V gene. The CDR3 loop spans 14 amino acids. V gave up 9 bases and J gave up 4 bases; unmatched junction bases: 7. In the study's own analysis: Reference gene primer amplification in the assay estimated nucleated cell counts. Assay used: immunoSEQ multiplex PCR; TCRdb lists only in-frame clones, some missing. That table is the source of V, J and clone size, and D and trimming were worked out from the DNA. This sample has tens of thousands of clones, with approximately 89% found just once. The sequencing input was peripheral blood. This clonotype originated in a man over 45 with active COVID-19. The rearrangement joins TRBV28 to TRBJ2-1; 9 bases line up with TRBD1. CDR3 sequence (DNA): TGTGCCAGTTCCCGACAGGGGGTGTACAATGAGCAGTTCTTC. Translated, it gives CASSRQGVYNEQFF.